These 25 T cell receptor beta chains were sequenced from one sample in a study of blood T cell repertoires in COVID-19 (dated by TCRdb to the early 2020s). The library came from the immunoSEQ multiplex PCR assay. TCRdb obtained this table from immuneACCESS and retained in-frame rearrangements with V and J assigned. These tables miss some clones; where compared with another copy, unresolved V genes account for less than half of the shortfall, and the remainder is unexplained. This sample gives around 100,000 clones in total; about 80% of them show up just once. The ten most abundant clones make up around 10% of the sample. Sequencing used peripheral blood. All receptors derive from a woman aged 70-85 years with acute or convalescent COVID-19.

Written as DNA, the CDR3 is TGTGCCGCCCGGAGGCCTGACAATGAGCAGTTCTTC. It specifies CAARRPDNEQFF. The chain employs TRBV6-5 and TRBJ2-1, with D possibly matching TRBD2 (5 bases). The V gene's germline CDR1 is MNHEY and CDR2 SVGAGI. Deletions cut 11 bases from V and 5 bases from J, with 13 bases between. The length of the CDR3 is 12 residues.

The CDR3 region has the DNA TGTGCCAGCAGCTCAGACAGGGGGCGTGAAAAACTGTTTTTT. Encoded protein: CASSSDRGREKLFF. The gene calls are TRBV7-9 and TRBJ1-4, with 10 nucleotides matching TRBD1. The CDR3 has 14 residues. The ends lost 4 bases at V and 7 bases at J; junction bases unmatched: 3. The V gene's germline CDR1 is SEHNR and CDR2 FQNEAQ (reference sequence).

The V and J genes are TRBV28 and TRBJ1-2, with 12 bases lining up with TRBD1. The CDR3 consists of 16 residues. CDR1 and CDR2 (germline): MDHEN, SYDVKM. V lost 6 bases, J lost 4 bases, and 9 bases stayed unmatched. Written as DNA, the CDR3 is TGTGCCAGCAGACCGGGACAGGGGGCAAGAAGCTATGGCTACACCTTC. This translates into CASRPGQGARSYGYTF.

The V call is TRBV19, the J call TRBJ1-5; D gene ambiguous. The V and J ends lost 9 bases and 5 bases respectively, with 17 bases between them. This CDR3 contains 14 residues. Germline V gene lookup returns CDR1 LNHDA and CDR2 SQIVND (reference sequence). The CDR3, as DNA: TGTGCCAGCACAAGACCGGGGTCCTATCAGCCCCAGCATTTT. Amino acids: CASTRPGSYQPQHF.

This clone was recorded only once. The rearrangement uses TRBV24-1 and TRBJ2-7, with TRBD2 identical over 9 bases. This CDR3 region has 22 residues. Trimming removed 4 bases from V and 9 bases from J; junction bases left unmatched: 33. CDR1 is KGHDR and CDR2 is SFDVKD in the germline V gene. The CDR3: CATSDLPYAGKRASGASVGQYV. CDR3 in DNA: TGTGCCACCAGTGACCTCCCTTATGCAGGGAAGAGGGCTAGCGGGGCGTCGGTGGGGCAGTACGTC.

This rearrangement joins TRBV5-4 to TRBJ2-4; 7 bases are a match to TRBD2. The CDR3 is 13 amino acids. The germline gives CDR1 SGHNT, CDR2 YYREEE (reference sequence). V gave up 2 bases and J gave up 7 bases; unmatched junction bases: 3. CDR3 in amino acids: CASSFAGVNIQYF. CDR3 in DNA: TGTGCCAGCAGCTTCGCGGGGGTTAACATTCAGTACTTC.

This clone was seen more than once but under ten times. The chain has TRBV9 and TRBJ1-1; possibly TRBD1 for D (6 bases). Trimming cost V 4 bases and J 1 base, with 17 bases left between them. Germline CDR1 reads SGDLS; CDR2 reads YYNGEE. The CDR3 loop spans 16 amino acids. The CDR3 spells CASSPLPKTGNTEAFF. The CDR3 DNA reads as TGTGCCAGCAGCCCCCTCCCGAAGACAGGGAACACTGAAGCTTTCTTT.

The CDR3 coding sequence is TGTGCCCTAATAGGGGACAACTTACTCTCCTACGAGCAGTACGTC. This encodes CALIGDNLLSYEQYV. The chain combines TRBV6-5 with TRBJ2-7; a possible D gene is TRBD1 (6 bases). V was pared by 11 bases and J by 0 bases, with 20 bases between. The germline V gene encodes CDR1 MNHEY and CDR2 SVGAGI. This CDR3 has 15 amino acids.

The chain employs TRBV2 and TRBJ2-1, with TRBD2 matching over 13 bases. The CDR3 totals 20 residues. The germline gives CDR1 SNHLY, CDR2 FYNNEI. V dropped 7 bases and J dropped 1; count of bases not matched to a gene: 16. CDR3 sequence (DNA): TGTGCCAGCATGGGCCAGGTACTAGCGGGGGGGAGCAAATCCTACAATGAGCAGTTCTTC. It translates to CASMGQVLAGGSKSYNEQFF.

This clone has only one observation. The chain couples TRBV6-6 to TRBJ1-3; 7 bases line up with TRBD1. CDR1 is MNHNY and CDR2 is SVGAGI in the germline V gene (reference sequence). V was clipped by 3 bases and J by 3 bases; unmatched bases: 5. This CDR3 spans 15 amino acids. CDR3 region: CASSYRTGVGNTIYF. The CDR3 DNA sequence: TGTGCCAGCAGTTATAGAACAGGGGTTGGAAACACCATATATTTT.

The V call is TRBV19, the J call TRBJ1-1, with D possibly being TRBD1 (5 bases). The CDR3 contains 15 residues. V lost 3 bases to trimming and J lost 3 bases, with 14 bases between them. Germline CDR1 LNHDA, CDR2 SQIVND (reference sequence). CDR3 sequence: CASSIVRGGDTEAFF. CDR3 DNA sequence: TGTGCCAGTAGTATCGTCCGGGGGGGAGACACTGAAGCTTTCTTT.

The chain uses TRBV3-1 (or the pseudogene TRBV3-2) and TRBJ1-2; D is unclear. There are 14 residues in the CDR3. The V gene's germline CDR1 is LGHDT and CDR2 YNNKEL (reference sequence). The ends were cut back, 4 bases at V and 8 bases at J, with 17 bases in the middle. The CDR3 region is CASSRENGRKGYTF. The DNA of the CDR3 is TGTGCCAGCAGCCGAGAAAACGGTCGAAAGGGCTACACCTTC.

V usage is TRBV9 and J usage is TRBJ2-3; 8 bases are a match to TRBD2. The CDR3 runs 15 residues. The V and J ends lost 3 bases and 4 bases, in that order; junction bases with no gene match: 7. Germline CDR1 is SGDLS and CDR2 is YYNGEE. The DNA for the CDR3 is TGTGCCAGCAGCGCTCGGGGGGGGCCGCCAGATACGCAGTATTTT. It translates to CASSARGGPPDTQYF. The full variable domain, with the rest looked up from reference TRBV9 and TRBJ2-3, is DSGVTQTPKHLITATGQRVTLRCSPRSGDLSVYWYQQSLDQGLQFLIQYYNGEERAKGNILERFSAQQFPDLHSELNLSSLELGDSALYFCASSARGGPPDTQYFGPGTRLTVL.

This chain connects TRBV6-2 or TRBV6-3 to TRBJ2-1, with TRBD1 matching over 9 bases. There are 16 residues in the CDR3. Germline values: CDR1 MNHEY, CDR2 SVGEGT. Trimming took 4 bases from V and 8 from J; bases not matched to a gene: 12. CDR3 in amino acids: CASSLGINRGLDEQFF. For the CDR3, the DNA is TGTGCCAGCAGTTTGGGCATTAACAGGGGGCTCGATGAGCAGTTCTTC.

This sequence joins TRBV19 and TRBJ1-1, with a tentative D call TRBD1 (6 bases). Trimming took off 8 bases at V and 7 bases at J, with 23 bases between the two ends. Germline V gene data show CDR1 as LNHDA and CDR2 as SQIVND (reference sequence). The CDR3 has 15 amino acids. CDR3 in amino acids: CASQTGDDRIIEAFF. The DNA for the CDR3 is TGTGCCAGTCAGACCGGCGATGACAGGATAATTGAAGCTTTCTTT.

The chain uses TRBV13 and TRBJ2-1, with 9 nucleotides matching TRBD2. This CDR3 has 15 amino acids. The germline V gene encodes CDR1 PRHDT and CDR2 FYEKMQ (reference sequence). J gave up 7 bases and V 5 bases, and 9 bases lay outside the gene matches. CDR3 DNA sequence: TGTGCCAGCAGCCTCAGACTAGCGGTACAGAATGAGCAGTTCTTC. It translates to CASSLRLAVQNEQFF.

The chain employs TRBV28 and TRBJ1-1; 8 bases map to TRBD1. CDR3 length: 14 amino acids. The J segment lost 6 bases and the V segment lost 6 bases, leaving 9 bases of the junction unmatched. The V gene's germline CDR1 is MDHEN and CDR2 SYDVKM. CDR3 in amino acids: CASSRVQGAAEAFF. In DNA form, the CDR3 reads TGTGCCAGCAGCAGAGTTCAGGGGGCCGCTGAAGCTTTCTTT.

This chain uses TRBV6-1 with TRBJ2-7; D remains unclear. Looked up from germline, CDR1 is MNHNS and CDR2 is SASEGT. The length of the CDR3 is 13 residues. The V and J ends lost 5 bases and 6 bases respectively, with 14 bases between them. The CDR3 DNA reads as TGTGCCAGCAGTTTTGACTCGGCTGCCGAGCAGTACGTC. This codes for CASSFDSAAEQYV.

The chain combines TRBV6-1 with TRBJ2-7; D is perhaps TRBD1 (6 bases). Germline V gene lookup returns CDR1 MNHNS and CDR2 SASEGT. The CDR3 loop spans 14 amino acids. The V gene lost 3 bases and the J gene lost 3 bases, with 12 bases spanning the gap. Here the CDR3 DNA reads TGTGCCAGCAGTGATCGGTACAGGGACTACGAGCAGTACTTC. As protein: CASSDRYRDYEQYF.

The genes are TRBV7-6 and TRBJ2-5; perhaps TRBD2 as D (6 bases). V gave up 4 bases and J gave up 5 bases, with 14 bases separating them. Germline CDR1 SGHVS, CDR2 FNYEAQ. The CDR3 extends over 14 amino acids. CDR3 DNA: TGTGCCAGCAGCTCCCTGGGGGGTAGTGAGACCCAGTACTTC. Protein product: CASSSLGGSETQYF.

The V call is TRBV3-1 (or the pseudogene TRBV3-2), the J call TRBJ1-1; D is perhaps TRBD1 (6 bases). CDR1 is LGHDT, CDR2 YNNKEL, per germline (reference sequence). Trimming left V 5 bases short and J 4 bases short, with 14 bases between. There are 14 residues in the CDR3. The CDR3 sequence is CASSSRGGSTEAFF. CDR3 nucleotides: TGTGCCAGCAGCTCCAGGGGTGGGAGCACTGAAGCTTTCTTT.

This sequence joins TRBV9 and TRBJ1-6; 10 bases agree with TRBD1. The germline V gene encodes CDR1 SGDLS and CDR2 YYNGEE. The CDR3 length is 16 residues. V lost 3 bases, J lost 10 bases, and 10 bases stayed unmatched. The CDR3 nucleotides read TGTGCCAGCAGCGCCCCCGGGGGGGGACAGGGGTCACCCCTCCACTTT. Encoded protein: CASSAPGGGQGSPLHF.

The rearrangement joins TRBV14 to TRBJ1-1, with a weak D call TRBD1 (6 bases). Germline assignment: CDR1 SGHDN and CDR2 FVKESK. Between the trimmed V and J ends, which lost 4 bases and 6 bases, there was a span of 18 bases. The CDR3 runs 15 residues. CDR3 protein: CASSRNRVGRAEAFF. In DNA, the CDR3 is TGTGCCAGCAGCCGAAACAGGGTAGGGAGGGCTGAAGCTTTCTTT.

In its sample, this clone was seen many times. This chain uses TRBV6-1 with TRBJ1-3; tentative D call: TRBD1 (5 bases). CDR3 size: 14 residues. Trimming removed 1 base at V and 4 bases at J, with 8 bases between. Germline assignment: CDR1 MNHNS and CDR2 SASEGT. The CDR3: CASSEEAGGNTIYF. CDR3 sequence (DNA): TGTGCCAGCAGTGAAGAGGCAGGGGGAAACACCATATATTTT.

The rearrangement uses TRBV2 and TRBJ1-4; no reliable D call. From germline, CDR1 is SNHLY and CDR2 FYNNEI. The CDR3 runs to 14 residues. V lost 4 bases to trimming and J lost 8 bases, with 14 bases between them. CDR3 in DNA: TGTGCCAGCAGTGTTCGGTCTTTCCCCGAAAAACTGTTTTTT. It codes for CASSVRSFPEKLFF.